The clone carrying this TCR beta chain was seen a few times. Its antigen is as yet unknown. This sample stems from a study of vaccination and CD4 T cells after COVID-19. Whole-study context: There were two doses of either BNT162b2 or mRNA-1273 vaccine given to participants.

Treatment denoted: roughly 10-day PBMC culture with coronavirus spike peptide pools or control peptides (ViraFEST assay). The Oncomine TCR Beta short-read assay was what sequenced the DNA obtained from cultured CD4+ T cells. From CD4+ T cells that had been cultured, genomic DNA was extracted. MiXCR, run by TCRdb on the PCR reads, gives a single entry per CDR3 protein. The data hold under 25,000 distinct CDR3 sequences, with roughly 24% observed a single time. This CDR3 is built from 11 residues. V lost 7 bases to trimming and J lost 3 bases, with 10 bases between them. Germline CDR1 and CDR2: DFQATT and SNEGSKA (reference sequence).

The chain links TRBV20-1 to TRBJ2-7; D not resolved. The receptor comes from a human donor with COVID-19. Sequencing was performed on cultured CD4+ T cells from blood. The CDR3 DNA is TGCAGTGTTCCTTTTAACTACGAGCAGTACTTC. Translating it yields CSVPFNYEQYF.